The sequence of this T cell receptor (beta chain) was determined in a study of blood T cell repertoires in COVID-19. Overall study context: COVID-19 samples, acute and convalescent, were from the United States, Italy and Spain. PBMCs, B-cell-depleted T cells, or T cells were the source of the cDNA or gDNA that made up the material.

The CDR3 consists of 15 residues. Germline values: CDR1 LGHDT, CDR2 YNNKEL (reference sequence). J gave up 6 bases and V 4 bases, and 2 bases lay outside the gene matches. Profiled with immunoSEQ multiplex PCR; TCRdb holds only in-frame clones, not every one. The data contain some 180,000 clones, roughly 80% of them singletons. This clone was seen a handful of times. The gene calls are TRBV3-1 (or the pseudogene TRBV3-2) and TRBJ2-2; 13 nucleotides match TRBD2. The TCR comes from a man in his fifties or sixties who had recovered from COVID-19. Sequenced: peripheral blood. DNA for the CDR3: TGTGCCAGCAGCCTTGGACTAGCGGGAGCCGGGGAGCTGTTTTTT. Its translation is CASSLGLAGAGELFF.